What follows are 14 T cell receptor beta chains derived from one specimen sequenced in a study of regulatory T cells in long-lasting Graves disease (dated by TCRdb to 2020 to 2022). Libraries were prepared through multiplex PCR. TCRdb records Illumina HiSeq 4000 as the sequencer. To build TCR beta libraries, CDR3 regions were amplified by Arm-PCR using iRepertoire HTBI primers. The public reads were quality trimmed at Q25 with fastp and then assembled into clones with MiXCR by TCRdb, keeping productive beta chains. Every distinct CDR3 protein forms one entry, paired with its most common genes and DNA. The table for this sample lists 350,000 to 450,000 distinct CDR3 sequences; 14% to 15% of them were counted only once. Clones ranked in the top ten supply over 7.5% of the sample. Explained via the paper, the time point label denotes: newly diagnosed GD, antithyroid drugs for less than 3 months. RNA was extracted from PBMCs in TRIzol for both TCR sequencing and RNA sequencing.

These data are also associated with another study on T cells in Graves' hyperthyroidism and ophthalmopathy.

Sample: peripheral blood mononuclear cells (PBMCs), taken at new diagnosis, from a patient treated with antithyroid drugs. These receptors were taken from a woman aged 40 to 50 with Graves disease. Donor details come from another sample of the same person, matched by shared clones.

This clonotype was found many times. The rearrangement uses TRBV6-1 and TRBJ2-5; the match to TRBD2 covers 9 bases. V gave up 6 bases and J gave up 5 bases; unmatched junction bases: 4. The length of the CDR3 is 13 residues. Looked up from germline, CDR1 is MNHNS and CDR2 is SASEGT. This chain's CDR3 is CASRREGQETQYF. CDR3 DNA: TGTGCCAGCAGGCGGGAGGGCCAGGAGACCCAGTACTTC.

The V and J genes are TRBV6-2 or TRBV6-3 and TRBJ2-7; D remains unclear. Trimming cost V 4 bases and J 0 bases, with 19 bases left between them. CDR3 length equals 17 residues. Germline loops: CDR1 MNHEY, CDR2 SVGEGT. CDR3 in amino acids: CASSSRASLTISYEQYF. Here the CDR3 DNA reads TGTGCCAGCAGTTCGCGAGCCAGTTTAACAATCTCCTACGAGCAGTACTTC.

This clonotype was detected ten times or more. The V gene is TRBV19, the J gene TRBJ2-7; 12 nucleotides align to TRBD2. This CDR3 contains 17 residues. Trimming took 6 bases from V and 2 from J; bases not matched to a gene: 11. Germline values: CDR1 LNHDA, CDR2 SQIVND (reference sequence). CDR3 region: CASSIGTWTSGTYEQYF. The CDR3 DNA is TGTGCCAGTAGCATCGGGACCTGGACTAGCGGGACCTACGAGCAGTACTTC.

This clonotype was seen at least ten times. The chain has TRBV19 and TRBJ2-5; D not resolved. Deletions cut 0 bases from V and 4 bases from J, with 3 bases between. The germline CDR1 and CDR2 sequences are LNHDA and SQIVND (reference sequence). The CDR3 loop spans 12 amino acids. In DNA form, the CDR3 reads TGTGCCAGTAGTATAGACGCAGAGACCCAGTACTTC. It translates to CASSIDAETQYF.

This clonotype was seen ten or more times. The chain joins TRBV11-2 to TRBJ2-5; no clear D gene. V lost 1 base and J 5 bases, leaving 17 bases between the germline ends. Germline CDR1 and CDR2: SGHAT and FQNNGV. The CDR3 runs to 16 residues. DNA for the CDR3: TGTGCCAGCAGCTTAGTTACGGGCGCCCCCGGGGAGACCCAGTACTTC. This sequence encodes CASSLVTGAPGETQYF.

The genes are TRBV30 and TRBJ2-1; no clear D gene. This CDR3 contains 12 residues. The germline V gene encodes CDR1 GTSNPN and CDR2 SVGIG (reference sequence). With 0 bases removed from V and 11 bases from J, the gap between germline ends came to 11 bases. CDR3 DNA: TGTGCCTGGAGTGTAATTCTAGTTCAGCAGTTCTTC. Protein sequence: CAWSVILVQQFF.

This clonotype was observed many times. This rearrangement joins TRBV28 to TRBJ2-7, with 12 nucleotides matching TRBD2. V shed 6 bases, J shed 9 bases, and the junction held 12 bases outside the gene matches. The germline gives CDR1 MDHEN, CDR2 SYDVKM. CDR3 size: 15 residues. The CDR3 coding sequence is TGTGCCAGCAGCATACCTCTAGCGGGAGGGGGGGTGCAGTACTTC. This gives the protein CASSIPLAGGGVQYF.

The chain joins TRBV6-2 or TRBV6-3 to TRBJ2-1, with unresolved D. V was shortened by 3 bases and J by 0 bases, with 9 bases between the two germline ends. Germline CDR1 and CDR2: MNHEY and SVGEGT. The CDR3 spans 15 residues. CDR3 sequence: CASSYTEFSYNEQFF. Written as DNA, the CDR3 is TGTGCCAGCAGTTATACGGAGTTCTCCTACAATGAGCAGTTCTTC.

This clonotype was counted at least ten times. This chain links TRBV2 with TRBJ2-3; 8 nucleotides line up with TRBD2. The trim removed 6 bases at V and 5 bases at J, leaving 13 bases unmatched. Germline CDR1 and CDR2: SNHLY and FYNNEI. The CDR3 consists of 16 residues. DNA for the CDR3: TGTGCCAGCAGCCCGTTAACCGGGGGGGCGGGAGATACGCAGTATTTT. This encodes CASSPLTGGAGDTQYF.

Of note for this clonotype: A much larger clone sits a single nucleotide away, making a read error possible. The missing conserved phenylalanine or tryptophan at the end of this CDR3 makes a read error likely. The J gene is TRBJ2-1, the V gene TRBV13; TRBD2 agrees at 8 bases. Germline V gene data show CDR1 as PRHDT and CDR2 as FYEKMQ (reference sequence). The CDR3 sequence is 16 residues long. Trimming cost V 0 bases and J 6 bases; bases outside gene matches: 7. DNA for the CDR3: TGTGCCAGCAGCTTAGGGCCGGGACTAGTATTCAATGAGCAGTTCCTC. This gives the protein CASSLGPGLVFNEQFL.

This chain uses TRBV10-1 with TRBJ2-3, with 12 bases aligning to TRBD2. Trimming cost V 7 bases and J 0 bases; bases outside gene matches: 8. Germline CDR1 WNHNN, CDR2 SYGVQD (reference sequence). There are 17 residues in the CDR3. The CDR3 DNA is TGCGCCAGCACCCCGCCAGGGACTAGCGGGAGCACAGATACGCAGTATTTT. It is translated as CASTPPGTSGSTDTQYF.

Notes on this clonotype: Sequence at one end of the junction differs from germline and may be a read error. This chain connects TRBV6-1 to TRBJ2-1; TRBD2 is a possible D gene (5 bases). This CDR3 contains 16 residues. Germline CDR1 reads MNHNS; CDR2 reads SASEGT. The CDR3: CASSIRTASSYNEQFF. In DNA, the CDR3 is TGTGCCAGCAGTATACGGACTGCTAGCTCCTACAATGAGCAATTCTTC.

On this clonotype itself: A much larger clonotype is one base distant, so this may be a read error. The V gene is TRBV6-1, the J gene TRBJ2-1; D gene uncertain. This CDR3 spans 13 amino acids. The ends were cut back, 4 bases at V and 3 bases at J, with 7 bases in the middle. Germline CDR1 is MNHNS and CDR2 is SASEGT. CDR3 sequence (DNA): TGTGCCAGCAGTGTGGACCGCTACAATGAGCAGTTCTTC. Its protein is CASSVDRYNEQFF.

This clonotype occurred a few times. The V and J genes are TRBV13 and TRBJ2-3; D is possibly TRBD1 (7 bases). Germline V gives CDR1 PRHDT, CDR2 FYEKMQ (reference sequence). Trimming removed 5 bases from V and 6 bases from J, with 12 bases in between. The CDR3 is 13 residues long. The CDR3 loop is CASSTQGRDTQYF. The CDR3 region has the DNA TGTGCCAGCAGCACACAGGGGAGGGATACGCAGTATTTT.